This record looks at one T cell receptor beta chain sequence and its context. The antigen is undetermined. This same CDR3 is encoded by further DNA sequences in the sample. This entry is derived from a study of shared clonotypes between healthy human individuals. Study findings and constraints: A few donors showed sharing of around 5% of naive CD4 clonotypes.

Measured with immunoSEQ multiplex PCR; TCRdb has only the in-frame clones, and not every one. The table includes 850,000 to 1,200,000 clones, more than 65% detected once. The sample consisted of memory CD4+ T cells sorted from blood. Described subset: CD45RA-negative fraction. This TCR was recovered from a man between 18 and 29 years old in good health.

The CDR3 DNA is TGTGCCAGCAGCTTAGGGCGGGGAAACTATGGCTACACCTTC. Protein sequence: CASSLGRGNYGYTF. The rearrangement joins TRBV7-2 to TRBJ1-2, with D unclear. The CDR3 is 14 residues long. Between the trimmed V and J ends, which lost 1 base and 2 bases, there was a span of 8 bases. CDR1 SGHTA and CDR2 FQGNSA come from the germline V gene.